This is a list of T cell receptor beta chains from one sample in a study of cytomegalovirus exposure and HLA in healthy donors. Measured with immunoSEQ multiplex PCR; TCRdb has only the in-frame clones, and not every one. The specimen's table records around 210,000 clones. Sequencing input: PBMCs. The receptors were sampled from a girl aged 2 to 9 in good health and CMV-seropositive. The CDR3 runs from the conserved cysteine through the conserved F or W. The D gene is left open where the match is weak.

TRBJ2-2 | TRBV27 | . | CASSLTLAPPDTITGELFF | TGTGCCAGCAGTTTAACCCTCGCCCCCCCAGACACGATCACCGGGGAGCTGTTTTTT
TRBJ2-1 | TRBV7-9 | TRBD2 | CASSLPGLAGEGAYNEQFF | TGTGCCAGCAGCTTACCGGGACTAGCGGGAGAGGGGGCCTACAATGAGCAGTTCTTC
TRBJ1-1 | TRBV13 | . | CASSLEGGNTEAFF | TGTGCCAGCAGCTTAGAGGGAGGAAACACTGAAGCTTTCTTT
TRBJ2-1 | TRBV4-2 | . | CASSLTGGLREQFF | TGTGCCAGCAGCCTCACCGGTGGTTTGCGTGAGCAGTTCTTC
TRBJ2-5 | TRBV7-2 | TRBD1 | CASSLYAITGGSETQYF | TGTGCCAGCAGCTTATATGCTATTACAGGGGGCTCGGAGACCCAGTACTTC
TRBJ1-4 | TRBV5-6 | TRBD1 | CASSDRGRLTNEKLFF | TGTGCCAGCAGTGACAGGGGGCGCCTCACTAATGAAAAACTGTTTTTT
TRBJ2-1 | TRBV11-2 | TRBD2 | CASSQIAGRFNEQFF | TGTGCCAGCAGCCAAATAGCGGGACGTTTCAATGAGCAGTTCTTC
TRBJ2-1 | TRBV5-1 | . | CASSPDSRSYNEQFF | TGCGCCAGCAGCCCGGACAGCCGCTCCTACAATGAGCAGTTCTTC
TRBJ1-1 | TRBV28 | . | CASSLAGRITEAFF | TGTGCCAGCAGTTTAGCGGGCCGAATCACTGAAGCTTTCTTT
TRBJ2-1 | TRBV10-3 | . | CAISGKRDTNEQFF | TGTGCCATCAGTGGGAAACGGGACACCAATGAGCAGTTCTTC
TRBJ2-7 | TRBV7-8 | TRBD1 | CASSFRFDRANYEQYF | TGTGCCAGCAGCTTTAGGTTTGACAGGGCCAACTACGAGCAGTACTTC
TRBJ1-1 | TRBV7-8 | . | CASSPGDTEAFF | TGTGCCAGCAGCCCCGGTGATACTGAAGCTTTCTTT
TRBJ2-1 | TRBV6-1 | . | CASSVTGSLTDEQFF | TGTGCCAGCAGCGTCACAGGGAGCCTTACGGATGAGCAGTTCTTC
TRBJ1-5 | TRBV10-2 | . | CASSTSQGWRQPQHF | .
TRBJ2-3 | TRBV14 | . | CASSLALSGTDTQYF | TGTGCCAGCAGCCTGGCCCTTAGCGGCACAGATACGCAGTATTTT
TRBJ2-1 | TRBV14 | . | CASSQVLLSSYNEQFF | TGTGCCAGCAGCCAAGTCCTGCTGAGCTCCTACAATGAGCAGTTCTTC
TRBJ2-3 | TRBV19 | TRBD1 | CASAGQGTDTQYF | TGTGCCTCCGCGGGACAGGGCACAGATACGCAGTATTTT
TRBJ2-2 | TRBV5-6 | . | CASSPLGGRVNSNTGELFF | TGTGCCAGCTCCCCTTTGGGGGGGCGAGTTAACTCGAACACCGGGGAGCTGTTTTTT
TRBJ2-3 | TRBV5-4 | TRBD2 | CASSSASGNTDTQYF | TGTGCCAGCAGCTCGGCTAGCGGGAACACAGATACGCAGTATTTT
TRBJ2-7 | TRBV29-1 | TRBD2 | CSVVYSSGSSEQYF | TGCAGCGTGGTATATTCTAGCGGGAGTTCCGAGCAGTACTTC
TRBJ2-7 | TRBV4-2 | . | CASSQENQGVGKDEQYF | TGTGCCAGCAGCCAAGAGAACCAAGGAGTCGGTAAAGACGAGCAGTACTTC
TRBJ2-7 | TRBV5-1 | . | CASSSTLGSTLVYEQYF | TGCGCCAGCAGCTCTACGCTAGGATCTACATTGGTTTACGAGCAGTACTTC
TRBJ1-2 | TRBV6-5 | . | CASSRGGGYTF | TGTGCCAGCAGTAGGGGCGGTGGCTACACCTTC
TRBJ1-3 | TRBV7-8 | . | CASSLSGLRGNTIYF | TGTGCCAGCAGCTTATCGGGACTGCGGGGAAACACCATATATTTT
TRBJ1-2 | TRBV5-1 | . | CASSPDDSANYGYTF | TGCGCCAGCAGCCCGGACGACAGTGCTAACTATGGCTACACCTTC
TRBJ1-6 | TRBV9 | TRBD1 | CASSPQGQSNSPLHF | TGTGCCAGCAGCCCACAGGGACAGTCAAATTCACCCCTCCACTTT
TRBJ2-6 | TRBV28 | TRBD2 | CASTPGGRRGSGANVLTF | TGTGCCAGCACTCCAGGCGGGAGGCGGGGGTCTGGGGCCAACGTCCTGACTTTC
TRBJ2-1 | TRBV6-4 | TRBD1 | CASSDLQGATYNEQFF | TGTGCCAGCAGTGACTTACAGGGGGCCACCTACAATGAGCAGTTCTTC
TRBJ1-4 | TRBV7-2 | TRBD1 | CASSLGGGTGLFF | TGTGCCAGCAGCTTAGGTGGGGGGACAGGTCTGTTTTTT
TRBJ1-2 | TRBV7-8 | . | CASSPGRGRVYGYTF | TGTGCCAGCAGCCCCGGCAGGGGAAGAGTCTATGGCTACACCTTC
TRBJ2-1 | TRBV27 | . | CASSLGDARGEGNEQFF | TGTGCCAGCAGTTTGGGGGATGCCAGGGGCGAGGGCAATGAGCAGTTCTTC
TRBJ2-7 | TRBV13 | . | CASSSEGREAEQYF | TGTGCCAGCAGCTCGGAGGGCCGGGAAGCCGAGCAGTACTTC
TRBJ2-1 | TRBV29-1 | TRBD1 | CSVLSSQGNAYNEQFF | TGCAGCGTATTATCGTCACAGGGGAATGCGTACAATGAGCAGTTCTTC
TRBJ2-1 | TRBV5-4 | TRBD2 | CASRELAGRYNEQFF | TGTGCCAGCAGGGAGCTAGCGGGACGCTACAATGAGCAGTTCTTC
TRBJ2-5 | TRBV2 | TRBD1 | CASRGTGGQETQYF | TGTGCCAGCAGGGGGACAGGGGGCCAGGAGACCCAGTACTTC
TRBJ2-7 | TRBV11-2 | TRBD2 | CASSQLAFLYEQYF | TGTGCCAGCAGCCAACTAGCGTTCCTATACGAGCAGTACTTC
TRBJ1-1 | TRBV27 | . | CASSASEAFF | TGTGCCAGCAGTGCCAGTGAAGCTTTCTTT
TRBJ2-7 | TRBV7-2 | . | CASSLGLTLLSYEQYF | TGTGCCAGCAGCTTGGGACTTACCTTGCTCTCCTACGAGCAGTACTTC
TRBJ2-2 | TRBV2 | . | CASSSFGQSNTGELFF | TGTGCCAGCAGCTCTTTTGGACAGTCGAACACCGGGGAGCTGTTTTTT
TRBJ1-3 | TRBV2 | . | CASSDVRKIGNTIYF | TGTGCCAGCAGTGATGTCAGGAAGATTGGAAACACCATATATTTT
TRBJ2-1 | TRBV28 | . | CASSLLTGEGLGFF | TGTGCCAGCAGTTTACTAACGGGAGAGGGTCTCGGGTTCTTC
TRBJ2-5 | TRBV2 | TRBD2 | CASSERAGGPETQYF | TGTGCCAGCAGTGAGAGAGCGGGAGGGCCGGAGACCCAGTACTTC
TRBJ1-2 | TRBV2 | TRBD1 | CASSERGIQGAYTF | TGTGCCAGCAGTGAACGGGGGATACAGGGGGCGTACACCTTC
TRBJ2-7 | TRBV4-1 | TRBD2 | CASSQIGERDHEQYF | TGCGCCAGCAGCCAAATAGGGGAGCGGGATCACGAGCAGTACTTC